These T cell receptor beta chains were read from a single sample in a study of beta chain features in type 1 diabetes. The protocol was immunoSEQ multiplex PCR, while the TCRdb copy is restricted to in-frame clones and leaves out a portion. This repertoire shows approximately 600,000 clones, approximately 13% found once; its top ten account for around 0.12%. The material sequenced was naive CD4+ T cells from blood. These receptors all stem from a young man with type 1 diabetes. Each CDR3 is given with its conserved first and last residue. A D gene is named only where the DNA matches it firmly. Clone size is shown for a subset of rows, as once, few, many or a class of expanded clone.

size	J	V	D	DNA	CDR3
NA	TRBJ2-6	TRBV4-1	NA	TGCGCCAGCAGCCAAGAAGGTGCTGGGGCCAACGTCCTGACTTTC	CASSQEGAGANVLTF
few	TRBJ2-5	TRBV20-1	NA	TGCAGTGCTAGGGAGGCCGAGACCCAGTACTTC	CSAREAETQYF
NA	TRBJ1-6	TRBV30	NA	TGTGCCTGGACCGGGCTTAATTCACCCCTCCACTTT	CAWTGLNSPLHF
few	TRBJ2-2	TRBV7-2	NA	TGTGCCAGCAGCAAGGACTGGAACACCGGGGAGCTGTTTTTT	CASSKDWNTGELFF
NA	TRBJ1-4	TRBV5-6	NA	TGTGCCAGCAGCTCACAGGGAAGGGATGAAAAACTGTTTTTT	CASSSQGRDEKLFF
NA	TRBJ2-5	TRBV5-1	NA	TGCGCCAGCAGCGTGAGGAGTGGAGAAGAGACCCAGTACTTC	CASSVRSGEETQYF
few	TRBJ2-1	TRBV4-3	NA	TGCGCCAGCAGCCAAGATGGGGTTTGGGGTAATGAGCAGTTCTTC	CASSQDGVWGNEQFF
few	TRBJ2-1	TRBV10-3	TRBD2	TGTGCCATCAGGGGGACTAGCGGCCGCAATGAGCAGTTCTTC	CAIRGTSGRNEQFF
NA	TRBJ1-2	TRBV5-6	NA	TGTGCCAGCAGATCAATCCCCCCCGCCAGGAATGATGGCTACACCTTC	CASRSIPPARNDGYTF
few	TRBJ1-6	TRBV10-3	NA	TGTGCCATCACGAAGGCACCGGAATCACCCCTCCACTTT	CAITKAPESPLHF
few	TRBJ1-2	TRBV2	TRBD1	TGTGCCAGCAGTCCCCAGGGGGCGTTCGTCGACTATGGCTACACCTTC	CASSPQGAFVDYGYTF
NA	TRBJ2-7	TRBV28	NA	TGTGCCAGCACCGGGGTAAACCACGAGCAGTACTTC	CASTGVNHEQYF
NA	TRBJ1-5	TRBV19	TRBD1	TGTGCCAGTAGTCCCCTCGGGACAGTCAATCAGCCCCAGCATTTT	CASSPLGTVNQPQHF
few	TRBJ1-1	TRBV19	NA	TGTGCCAGTAGTAACCCCCTGCGACGGTTGAACACTGAAGCTTTCTTT	CASSNPLRRLNTEAFF
NA	TRBJ1-4	TRBV6-6	TRBD1	TGTGCCAGCAGTTACTCAATCCGAGGGGGCGAAGAAAAACTGTTTTTT	CASSYSIRGGEEKLFF
few	TRBJ2-7	TRBV29-1	NA	TGCAGCGTTGGCCCGGGGGCCCCTCGTTACGAGCAGTACTTC	CSVGPGAPRYEQYF
few	TRBJ2-3	TRBV27	NA	TGTGCCAGCAGTTTTGGAACCACAGATACGCAGTATTTT	CASSFGTTDTQYF
few	TRBJ1-4	TRBV5-1	TRBD1	TGCGCCAGCAGCTCCTCAGTGGGACAGCGTAATGAAAAACTGTTTTTT	CASSSSVGQRNEKLFF
few	TRBJ1-6	TRBV28	NA	TGTGCCAGCAGCCTGCGGGGGTCACCCCTCCACTTT	CASSLRGSPLHF
few	TRBJ1-5	TRBV27	NA	TGTGCCAGCACCAAGCGTGGGGGGCCCTATAGCAATCAGCCCCAGCATTTT	CASTKRGGPYSNQPQHF
few	TRBJ1-1	TRBV7-9	NA	TGTGCCAGCATCCGGGGGAACACTGAAGCTTTCTTT	CASIRGNTEAFF
NA	TRBJ1-5	TRBV19	NA	TGTGCCAGTAGTATTGGGTGGGGGGCGGTAAGGCAGCCCCAGCATTTT	CASSIGWGAVRQPQHF
NA	TRBJ1-1	TRBV6-5	NA	TGTGCCAGCAGTTATCGGGAGGACTTACCGAACACTGAAGCTTTCTTT	CASSYREDLPNTEAFF
few	TRBJ1-4	TRBV30	TRBD1	TGTGCCTGGAGTGTATGGGGGACAGTTAATGAAAAACTGTTTTTT	CAWSVWGTVNEKLFF
NA	TRBJ2-7	TRBV5-8	NA	TGTGCCAGCAGCTTGTTGACGGATCTCGGGCAGTACTTC	CASSLLTDLGQYF
few	TRBJ1-4	TRBV12-5	NA	TGTGCTAGTGGTAGCGGGGCCGGAGGAGAAAAACTGTTTTTT	CASGSGAGGEKLFF
NA	TRBJ1-2	TRBV29-1	NA	TGCAGCGACAGGGACAACTATGGCTACACCTTC	CSDRDNYGYTF
few	TRBJ2-5	TRBV4-3	NA	TGCGCCAGCAGCCAACCCGGACGGGACCAGGAGACCCAGTACTTC	CASSQPGRDQETQYF
NA	TRBJ1-2	TRBV11-2	NA	TGTGCCAGCAGCTCCCTCTGGGAGATCTATGGCTACACCTTC	CASSSLWEIYGYTF
NA	TRBJ2-2	TRBV5-1	NA	TGCGCCAGCAGCTTGGAGGCCACCGGGGAGCTGTTTTTT	CASSLEATGELFF
few	TRBJ2-1	TRBV9	NA	TGTGCCAGCAGCCTTTCTTGGGGGACCAACAATGAGCAGTTCTTC	CASSLSWGTNNEQFF
few	TRBJ2-7	TRBV4-2	TRBD2	TGTGCCAGCAGGCGCGAAAGCGGGGGGGTGTACGAGCAGTACTTC	CASRRESGGVYEQYF
NA	TRBJ1-4	TRBV19	NA	TGTGCCAGTAGTATTGGTCCCACTAATGAAAAACTGTTTTTT	CASSIGPTNEKLFF
NA	TRBJ2-1	TRBV7-9	NA	TGTGCCAGCAGCGTTGCAGGGGTCTTCTCCTACAATGAGCAGTTCTTC	CASSVAGVFSYNEQFF
NA	TRBJ2-2	TRBV9	NA	TGTGCCAGCAGCGGTTCCCAGGGGTCTGGGGCCGGGGAGCTGTTTTTT	CASSGSQGSGAGELFF
NA	TRBJ2-3	TRBV9	NA	TGTGCCAGCAGCGTAAGTCACGGCACAGATACGCAGTATTTT	CASSVSHGTDTQYF
NA	TRBJ1-1	TRBV5-4	NA	TGTGCCAGCAGCTTCCGGGGGCAGAGGACTGAAGCTTTCTTT	CASSFRGQRTEAFF
NA	TRBJ2-1	TRBV10-3	TRBD2	TGTGCCATCTCCGGCGGGGGGGTCTACTACAATGAGCAGTTCTTC	CAISGGGVYYNEQFF
few	TRBJ2-1	TRBV7-2	NA	TGTGCCAGCAGCTTAAAGGGTCTGGTTGAGCAGTTCTTC	CASSLKGLVEQFF
NA	TRBJ2-3	TRBV7-9	NA	TGTGCCAGCAGCGTCAGTCACGCTACGCAGTATTTT	CASSVSHATQYF
few	TRBJ2-3	TRBV7-2	TRBD2	TGTGCCAGCAGCTTAGCTTTAGCGGGGGGGTTTGGCACAGATACGCAGTATTTT	CASSLALAGGFGTDTQYF
few	TRBJ2-1	TRBV7-9	NA	TGTGCCAGCAGCCGACGGGTGACGGTCGAAAATGAGCAGTTCTTC	CASSRRVTVENEQFF
few	TRBJ2-7	TRBV5-1	TRBD2	TGCGCCAGCAGCTTGGCTACGACTAGCGACGCCCTCGAGCAGTACTTC	CASSLATTSDALEQYF
few	TRBJ2-1	TRBV5-1	TRBD1	TGCGCCAGCAGCTTTACGGGACAGAACAATGAGCAGTTCTTC	CASSFTGQNNEQFF
NA	TRBJ2-7	TRBV19	TRBD1	TGTGCCAGTAGTGACAGGGGGCGCGGAACCTACGAGCAGTACTTC	CASSDRGRGTYEQYF
NA	TRBJ2-2	TRBV5-4	NA	TGTGCCAGCAACCTACAGGGGAACACCGGGGAGCTGTTTTTT	CASNLQGNTGELFF
few	TRBJ1-1	TRBV29-1	NA	TGCAGCGTTTTTCCCGGGGCTGAAGCTTTCTTT	CSVFPGAEAFF
NA	TRBJ2-3	TRBV5-1	TRBD2	TGCGCCAGCAGCTTGTGGGGAGCGGGGCTTAACACAGATACGCAGTATTTT	CASSLWGAGLNTDTQYF
few	TRBJ2-3	TRBV5-4	NA	TGTGCCAGCAGCCCGGGGGGCACTAGCACAGATACGCAGTATTTT	CASSPGGTSTDTQYF
few	TRBJ1-6	TRBV28	TRBD1	TGTGCCAGCAGCTCCGGACAGGGATATTCACCCCTCCACTTT	CASSSGQGYSPLHF
few	TRBJ2-7	TRBV29-1	NA	TGCAGCGTTGAAATCGTCGACGGGGAGCAGTACTTC	CSVEIVDGEQYF
NA	TRBJ1-4	TRBV25-1	NA	TGTGCCAGCAGTCCAAGGGTCCAGGGAGGGGCAGCTAATGAAAAACTGTTTTTT	CASSPRVQGGAANEKLFF
NA	TRBJ2-3	TRBV10-3	NA	TGTGCCATCAGTGAAAGGGGGGCAGATACGCAGTATTTT	CAISERGADTQYF
NA	TRBJ2-5	TRBV11-3	TRBD1	TGTGCCAGCAGCCCTGGACAGGGGGTCCAAGAGACCCAGTACTTC	CASSPGQGVQETQYF
few	TRBJ2-5	TRBV10-3	NA	TGTGCCATCAGTGGACTAGTGGGGGTCAGGGAGACCCAGTACTTC	CAISGLVGVRETQYF
few	TRBJ2-7	TRBV27	TRBD1	TGTGCCAGCAGTCCCCGACAGGGCCTAGGGTACGAGCAGTACTTC	CASSPRQGLGYEQYF
few	TRBJ2-5	TRBV9	TRBD2	TGTGCCAGCAGCGTAGATCCTAGCGGGAGACAAGAGACCCAGTACTTC	CASSVDPSGRQETQYF
NA	TRBJ2-1	TRBV30	NA	TGTGCCTGGAGTAGAGCCAGGGGGGGAAACTCCTACAATGAGCAGTTCTTC	CAWSRARGGNSYNEQFF
NA	TRBJ2-5	TRBV18	TRBD1	TGTGCCAGCTCACCCCTCCGGACAGGGAAAGAGACCCAGTACTTC	CASSPLRTGKETQYF